The next 22 T cell receptor beta chains were all read from a single sample in a study of blood T cell repertoires in COVID-19. The method was immunoSEQ multiplex PCR; TCRdb's version includes in-frame clones alone and lacks a portion of them. The data show more than 45,000 clones, with roughly nine tenths seen just once and about 9% held by the top ten. Sequencing input: peripheral blood. The source of these receptors is a human donor in a cohort sampled during active COVID-19.

The sample holds a few counts of this clone. CDR3 DNA sequence: TGTGCCAGCAGCTTAATGCTAGCGGGGGGCTACGAGCAGTACTTC. Its translation is CASSLMLAGGYEQYF. This chain joins TRBV7-2 and TRBJ2-7; 11 bases agree with TRBD2. Germline trimming cut 2 bases from V and 3 bases from J; bases unmatched to any gene: 3. Germline assignment: CDR1 SGHTA and CDR2 FQGNSA. The CDR3 sequence is 15 residues long. The entire variable domain, with the rest obtained from reference TRBV7-2 and TRBJ2-7, is as follows: GAGVSQSPSNKVTEKGKDVELRCDPISGHTALYWYRQSLGQGLEFLIYFQGNSAPDKSGLPSDRFSAERTGGSVSTLTIQRTQQEDSAVYLCASSLMLAGGYEQYFGPGTRLTVT.

The chain couples TRBV6-5 to TRBJ2-3; a possible D gene is TRBD2 (6 bases). The germline gives CDR1 MNHEY, CDR2 SVGAGI. Deletions cut 7 bases from V and 2 bases from J, with 10 bases between. CDR3 length: 13 amino acids. Here the CDR3 DNA reads TGTGCCAGCACCGGGACTTTCACAGATACGCAGTATTTT. Protein product: CASTGTFTDTQYF.

The chain carries TRBV9 and TRBJ2-1; unclear D gene. Per the germline V gene, CDR1 is SGDLS and CDR2 is YYNGEE. The CDR3 is 13 residues long. The V end was cut by 2 bases, the J end by 3 bases, with 6 bases between. The CDR3 nucleotides are TGTGCCAGCAGCGTGACTGACTACAATGAGCAGTTCTTC. This sequence encodes CASSVTDYNEQFF.

This chain joins TRBV7-8 and TRBJ2-3; a possible D gene is TRBD1 (7 bases). Trimming stripped 1 base from V and 0 bases from J, with 20 bases between. From germline, CDR1 is SGHVS and CDR2 FQNEAQ. This CDR3 is built from 19 residues. In nucleotides, the CDR3 is TGTGCCAGCAGCTTAGTAGGGTCAGGGGGGCAGTCTAGCACAGATACGCAGTATTTT. This translates into CASSLVGSGGQSSTDTQYF.

This chain uses TRBV4-3 with TRBJ2-7; D remains ambiguous. Germline CDR1 reads LGHNA; CDR2 reads YSLEER. There are 14 residues in the CDR3. V was clipped by 4 bases and J by 6 bases, with 16 bases between them. Written as DNA, the CDR3 is TGCGCCAGCAGCCTTCTGGCCTTAGGCGGCGAGCAGTACTTC. It yields the protein CASSLLALGGEQYF.

The chain couples TRBV30 to TRBJ1-5, with a possible D match to TRBD1 (5 bases). Deletions cut 5 bases from V and 8 bases from J, with 19 bases between. The CDR3 loop spans 14 amino acids. The V gene's germline CDR1 is GTSNPN and CDR2 SVGIG (reference sequence). CDR3 amino acids: CAWAPGAGWKPQHF. The CDR3 coding sequence is TGTGCCTGGGCCCCTGGGGCAGGGTGGAAGCCCCAGCATTTT.

The chain is built from TRBV7-2 and TRBJ1-5, with 8 bases fitting TRBD1. J lost 6 bases, V lost 5 bases, and 6 bases had no gene match. The CDR3 sequence is 14 residues long. Germline loops: CDR1 SGHTA, CDR2 FQGNSA. CDR3 region: CASSPDRVSQPQHF. The DNA of the CDR3 is TGTGCCAGCAGCCCGGACAGGGTGAGTCAGCCCCAGCATTTT.

The V gene is TRBV7-2, the J gene TRBJ2-7; D gene ambiguous. The CDR3 length is 15 residues. From germline, CDR1 is SGHTA and CDR2 FQGNSA. Trimming cost V 2 bases and J 1 base, with 12 bases left between them. The CDR3 loop reads CASSLSGSASYEQYF. CDR3 DNA: TGTGCCAGCAGCTTATCCGGGTCCGCATCCTACGAGCAGTACTTC.

The chain employs TRBV6-5 and TRBJ2-7; 9 bases line up with TRBD1. Germline values: CDR1 MNHEY, CDR2 SVGAGI. V lost 7 bases and J lost 5; bases outside the gene matches: 12. The CDR3 sequence is 15 residues long. This CDR3 is CASTRGQGTLDEQYF. The CDR3 nucleotides read TGTGCCAGCACCAGAGGACAGGGGACCCTTGACGAGCAGTACTTC.

The sample holds a few counts of this clone. The genes are TRBV11-2 and TRBJ2-5; D unresolved. The CDR3 covers 17 residues. The ends were cut back, 4 bases at V and 4 bases at J, with 22 bases in the middle. CDR1 and CDR2 (germline): SGHAT, FQNNGV. The DNA of the CDR3 is TGTGCCAGCAGCTCCGAGCTAGTCGTGAACCTTCTAGAGACCCAGTACTTC. It is translated as CASSSELVVNLLETQYF.

The V and J genes are TRBV2 and TRBJ2-2; D is perhaps TRBD2 (5 bases). Trimming took off 2 bases at V and 6 bases at J, with 16 bases between the two ends. This CDR3 comprises 16 residues. Germline CDR1 is SNHLY and CDR2 is FYNNEI. The CDR3 protein is CASSEPGVERPGELFF. DNA of the CDR3: TGTGCCAGCAGTGAACCCGGGGTAGAGCGGCCCGGGGAGCTGTTTTTT. Combining the CDR3 with reference TRBV2 and TRBJ2-2 gives the whole variable domain EPEVTQTPSHQVTQMGQEVILRCVPISNHLYFYWYRQILGQKVEFLVSFYNNEISEKSEIFDDQFSVERPDGSNFTLKIRSTKLEDSAMYFCASSEPGVERPGELFFGEGSRLTVL.

This clone came up once. V gene TRBV15 combines with J gene TRBJ2-1; 13 bases are a match to TRBD2. This CDR3 is built from 16 residues. Per germline, CDR1 LNHNV and CDR2 YYDKDF (reference sequence). With V trimmed by 0 bases and J by 8 bases, 4 bases remained unmatched. The CDR3 sequence is CATSRELAGGADEQFF. DNA of the CDR3: TGTGCCACCAGCAGAGAACTAGCGGGGGGGGCAGATGAGCAGTTCTTC.

The chain is built from TRBV9 and TRBJ2-1; weak D call: TRBD2 (6 bases). Germline CDR1 reads SGDLS; CDR2 reads YYNGEE. Trimming pared 3 bases from V and 0 bases from J, leaving 10 bases between. The CDR3 is made up of 15 amino acids. Here the CDR3 DNA reads TGTGCCAGCAGCGAGGAGGGGAGCTCCTACAATGAGCAGTTCTTC. Its translation: CASSEEGSSYNEQFF.

The V call is TRBV28, the J call TRBJ2-5; D may be TRBD1 (5 bases). The V end was cut by 6 bases, the J end by 4 bases, with 15 bases between. Germline assignment: CDR1 MDHEN and CDR2 SYDVKM. The CDR3 contains 14 residues. CDR3 bases: TGTGCCAGCAGACCCCAGGGTTTAGGAGAGACCCAGTACTTC. Translation: CASRPQGLGETQYF.

The chain is built from TRBV24-1 and TRBJ1-5; no clear D gene. The CDR3 runs to 20 residues. The germline V gene has CDR1 KGHDR and CDR2 SFDVKD. V was shortened by 5 bases and J by 0 bases, with 25 bases between the two germline ends. This CDR3 reads CATSGHSAERSRYSNQPQHF. The DNA for the CDR3 is TGTGCCACCAGTGGTCACTCGGCTGAGAGGAGCCGATATAGCAATCAGCCCCAGCATTTT.

The chain links TRBV5-5 to TRBJ1-1, with D possibly matching TRBD1 (6 bases). V was clipped by 0 bases and J by 6 bases, with 18 bases between them. CDR1 and CDR2 (germline): SGHKS, YYEKEE (reference sequence). This CDR3 spans 16 amino acids. CDR3 nucleotide sequence: TGTGCCAGCAGCTTGGGGGGCGGTTTGGGGGCCCCTGAAGCTTTCTTT. This gives the protein CASSLGGGLGAPEAFF.

V usage is TRBV5-6 and J usage is TRBJ1-1, with D tentatively TRBD1 (6 bases). In germline, CDR1 is SGHDT, CDR2 YYEEEE. The CDR3 runs 12 residues. V gave up 4 bases and J gave up 4 bases, with 8 bases separating them. This chain's CDR3 is CASSQGTTEAFF. The CDR3 DNA follows: TGTGCCAGCAGCCAGGGGACCACTGAAGCTTTCTTT. The full variable domain, its missing parts supplied by reference TRBV5-6 and TRBJ1-1, is DAGVTQSPTHLIKTRGQQVTLRCSPKSGHDTVSWYQQALGQGPQFIFQYYEEEERQRGNFPDRFSGHQFPNYSSELNVNALLLGDSALYLCASSQGTTEAFFGQGTRLTVV.

The chain joins TRBV7-3 to TRBJ2-7; unclear D gene. CDR3 length: 13 amino acids. The germline V gene has CDR1 SGHTA and CDR2 FQGTGA. Trimming removed 5 bases from V and 0 bases from J, with 8 bases in between. CDR3 sequence: CASSISSSYEQYF. The CDR3 DNA is TGTGCCAGCAGCATCTCTAGCTCCTACGAGCAGTACTTC.

The rearrangement uses TRBV6-5 and TRBJ1-1; no reliable D call. This CDR3 comprises 15 residues. Trimming stripped 6 bases from V and 1 base from J, with 15 bases between. Germline values: CDR1 MNHEY, CDR2 SVGAGI. The CDR3 DNA reads as TGTGCCAGCAGGCTATGGGCCGATTCGAACACTGAAGCTTTCTTT. Its translation: CASRLWADSNTEAFF.

The chain has TRBV9 and TRBJ2-7; D is perhaps TRBD2 (6 bases). Germline CDR1 reads SGDLS; CDR2 reads YYNGEE. The length of the CDR3 is 16 residues. Deletions cut 4 bases from V and 7 bases from J, with 24 bases between. The CDR3 nucleotides read TGTGCCAGCAGCCAGGATCTAGCGTTCCTTCTTTCGGAGCAGTACTTC. The encoded protein is CASSQDLAFLLSEQYF.

This chain connects TRBV24-1 to TRBJ1-1; the D gene is possibly TRBD1 (6 bases). Germline CDR1 reads KGHDR; CDR2 reads SFDVKD. Between the trimmed V and J ends, which lost 4 bases and 1 base, there was a span of 12 bases. The CDR3 spans 15 residues. The CDR3 spells CATSEAGVTNTEAFF. Here the CDR3 DNA reads TGTGCCACCAGTGAGGCAGGGGTTACGAACACTGAAGCTTTCTTT.

The genes are TRBV6-5 and TRBJ1-5; tentative D call: TRBD1 (5 bases). V lost 11 bases and J lost 5, with 16 bases in between. Germline V gene sequence: CDR1 MNHEY, CDR2 SVGAGI. The CDR3 runs 13 residues. In DNA form, the CDR3 reads TGTGCCGCAACCCTCAGGGCCGATCAGCCCCAGCATTTT. It specifies CAATLRADQPQHF.